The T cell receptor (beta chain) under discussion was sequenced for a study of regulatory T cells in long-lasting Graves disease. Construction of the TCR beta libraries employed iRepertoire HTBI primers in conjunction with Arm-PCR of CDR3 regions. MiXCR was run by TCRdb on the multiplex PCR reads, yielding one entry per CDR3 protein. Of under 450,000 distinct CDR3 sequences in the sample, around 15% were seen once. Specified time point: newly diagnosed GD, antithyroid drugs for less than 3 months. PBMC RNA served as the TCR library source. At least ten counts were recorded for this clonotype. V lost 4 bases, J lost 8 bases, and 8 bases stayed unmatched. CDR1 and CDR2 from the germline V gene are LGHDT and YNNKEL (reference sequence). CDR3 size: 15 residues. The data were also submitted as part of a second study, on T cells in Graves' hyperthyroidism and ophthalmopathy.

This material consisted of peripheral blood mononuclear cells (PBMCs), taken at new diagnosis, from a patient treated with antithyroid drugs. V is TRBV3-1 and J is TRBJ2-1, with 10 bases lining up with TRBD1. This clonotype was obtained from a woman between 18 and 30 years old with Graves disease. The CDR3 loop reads CASSRRTGGIDEQFF. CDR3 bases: TGTGCCAGCAGCCGACGGACAGGGGGAATTGATGAGCAGTTCTTC.